Described below is a single T cell receptor beta chain sequence and its context. The sample belongs to a study of blood T cell repertoires in COVID-19. The wider study: Acute and convalescent COVID-19 samples came from the United States, Italy and Spain. The analysed material was cDNA or gDNA that came from T cells, B-cell-depleted T cells, or PBMCs.

The CDR3 is 18 amino acids. After removal of 1 base from V and 8 bases from J, the junction contained 16 bases not matched to a gene. Germline loops: CDR1 SEHNR, CDR2 FQNEAQ (reference sequence). How the authors handled the data: Amplification of reference gene primers provided the estimated nucleated cell counts. Clones were read by immunoSEQ multiplex PCR, and TCRdb kept only the in-frame ones, dropping some. V, J and clone size were drawn from that table, and D and trimming were deduced from the DNA. The sample has under 40,000 clones; over 85% are singletons. V and J are TRBV7-9 and TRBJ1-4; the match to TRBD1 covers 7 bases. The sequence was collected from a human donor with active COVID-19. The donor label of this sample is uncertain. The specimen was peripheral blood. The CDR3 here is CASSLDFGDDRDSEKLFF. The CDR3 nucleotides are TGTGCCAGCAGCTTAGATTTCGGCGACGACAGGGACAGCGAAAAACTGTTTTTT.